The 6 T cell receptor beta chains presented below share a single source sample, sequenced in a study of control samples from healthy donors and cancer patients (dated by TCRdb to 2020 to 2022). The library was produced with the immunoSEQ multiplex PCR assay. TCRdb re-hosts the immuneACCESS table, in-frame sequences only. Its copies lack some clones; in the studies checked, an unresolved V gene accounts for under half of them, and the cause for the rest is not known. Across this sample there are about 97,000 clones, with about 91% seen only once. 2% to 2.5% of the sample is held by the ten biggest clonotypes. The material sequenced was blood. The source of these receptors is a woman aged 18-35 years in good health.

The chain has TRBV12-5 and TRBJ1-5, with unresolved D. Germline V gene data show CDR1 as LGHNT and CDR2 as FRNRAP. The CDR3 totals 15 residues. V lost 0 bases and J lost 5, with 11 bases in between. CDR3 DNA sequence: TGTGCTAGTGGTTTGGTATCCGGTGGTCATCAGCCCCAGCATTTT. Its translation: CASGLVSGGHQPQHF.

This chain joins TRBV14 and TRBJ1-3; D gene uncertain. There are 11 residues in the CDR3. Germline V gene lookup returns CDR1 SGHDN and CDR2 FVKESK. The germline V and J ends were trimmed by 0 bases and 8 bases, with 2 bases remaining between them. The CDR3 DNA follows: TGTGCCAGCAGCCAAGAATACACCATATATTTT. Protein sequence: CASSQEYTIYF.

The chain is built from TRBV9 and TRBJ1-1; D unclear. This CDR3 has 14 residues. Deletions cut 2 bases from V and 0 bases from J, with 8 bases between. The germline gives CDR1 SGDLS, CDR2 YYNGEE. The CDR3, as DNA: TGTGCCAGCAGCGTGGCGGCTATGAACACTGAAGCTTTCTTT. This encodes CASSVAAMNTEAFF. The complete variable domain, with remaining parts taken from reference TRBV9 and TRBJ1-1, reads DSGVTQTPKHLITATGQRVTLRCSPRSGDLSVYWYQQSLDQGLQFLIQYYNGEERAKGNILERFSAQQFPDLHSELNLSSLELGDSALYFCASSVAAMNTEAFFGQGTRLTVV.

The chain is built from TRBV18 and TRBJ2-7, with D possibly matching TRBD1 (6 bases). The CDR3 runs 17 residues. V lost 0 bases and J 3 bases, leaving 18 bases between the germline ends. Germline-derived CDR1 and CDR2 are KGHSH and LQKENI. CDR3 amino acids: CASSPPPGVGWYYEQYF. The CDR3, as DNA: TGTGCCAGCTCACCACCACCAGGGGTTGGATGGTACTACGAGCAGTACTTC.

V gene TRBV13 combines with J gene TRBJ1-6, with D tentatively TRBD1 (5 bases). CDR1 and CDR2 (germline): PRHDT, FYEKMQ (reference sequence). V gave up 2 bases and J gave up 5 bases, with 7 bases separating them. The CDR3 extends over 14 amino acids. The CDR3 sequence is CASSLLGDNSPLHF. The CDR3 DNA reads TGTGCCAGCAGCTTACTAGGGGATAATTCACCCCTCCACTTT.

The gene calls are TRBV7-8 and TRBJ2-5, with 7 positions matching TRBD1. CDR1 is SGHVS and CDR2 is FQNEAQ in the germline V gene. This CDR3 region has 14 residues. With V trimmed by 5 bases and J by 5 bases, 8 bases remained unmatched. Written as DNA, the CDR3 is TGTGCCAGCAGCCCGGGACAGTTCAGCGAGACCCAGTACTTC. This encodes CASSPGQFSETQYF.